The TCR beta chain described here comes from a study of shared clonotypes between healthy human individuals. Study at large: The study used three CD4 naive, three CD4 memory, two CD8 naive and one CD8 memory plate per donor.

This CDR3 has 14 amino acids. V lost 5 bases to trimming and J lost 7 bases, with 15 bases between them. The germline V gene has CDR1 SEHNR and CDR2 FQNEAQ (reference sequence). This clone was observed a single time. CD4+ cells yielded CD45RA+ naive and CD45RA-negative memory subsets. The sorted-subset replicate PCRs were given around 190 ng DNA, which is 30,000 or so T cell genomes. Using immunoSEQ multiplex PCR, the repertoire was profiled, and TCRdb retains in-frame clones only, with some absent. The sample consists of 2 million to 2.5 million clones, approximately 93% of them appearing once. This clonotype was sampled from a man aged 18 to 29 in good health. Some clones in this sample may be carry-over from other donors' samples. This chain links TRBV7-9 with TRBJ1-5; D is unresolved. The sample comprised naive CD4+ T cells from PBMCs. Subset of the sample: CD45RA+ positively selected. The CDR3 nucleotides read TGTGCCAGCAGCCTAGACACGTTTTCACAGCCCCAGCATTTT. Translation gives CASSLDTFSQPQHF.